These 16 T cell receptor beta chains came from one sample sequenced in a study of shared clonotypes between healthy human individuals. The assay was immunoSEQ multiplex PCR, and TCRdb's table has in-frame clones only and misses some. The sample lists 2 million to 2.5 million clones; 85% to 95% were seen once. The sequencing input was naive CD4+ T cells from PBMCs. Noted subset: CD45RA+ positively selected. These receptors were taken from a man younger than 35 in good health. Some clones in this sample may be carry-over from other donors' samples.

This clone came up a few times. The chain has TRBV5-1 and TRBJ2-3; D gene unclear. Germline V gene sequence: CDR1 SGHRS, CDR2 YFSETQ. The CDR3 consists of 13 residues. V was trimmed by 4 bases and J by 0 bases, leaving 6 bases between them. Here the CDR3 DNA reads TGCGCCAGCAGCCCAGCTAGCACAGATACGCAGTATTTT. This translates into CASSPASTDTQYF.

The gene calls are TRBV5-1 and TRBJ2-1; D gene ambiguous. Per the germline V gene, CDR1 is SGHRS and CDR2 is YFSETQ. The CDR3 extends over 14 amino acids. V lost 4 bases and J lost 6, with 14 bases in between. The DNA of the CDR3 is TGCGCCAGCAGCCCCAAGTTACTTCTCAATGAGCAGTTCTTC. Translating gives CASSPKLLLNEQFF. Drawing the rest from reference TRBV5-1 and TRBJ2-1, the complete variable domain is KAGVTQTPRYLIKTRGQQVTLSCSPISGHRSVSWYQQTPGQGLQFLFEYFSETQRNKGNFPGRFSGRQFSNSRSEMNVSTLELGDSALYLCASSPKLLLNEQFFGPGTRLTVL.

The chain has TRBV25-1 and TRBJ2-3; D is possibly TRBD1 or TRBD2 (5 bases each). CDR1 and CDR2 (germline): MGHDK, SYGVNS. Trimming removed 0 bases at V and 11 bases at J, with 18 bases between. This CDR3 spans 15 amino acids. The CDR3 nucleotides read TGTGCCAGCAGTGAATATGGTTCAGGGAGCAGTGAGCAGTATTTT. Protein: CASSEYGSGSSEQYF.

The genes are TRBV19 and TRBJ2-3; D possibly uses TRBD1 or TRBD2 (5 bases each). The germline V gene encodes CDR1 LNHDA and CDR2 SQIVND (reference sequence). The V end was cut by 5 bases, the J end by 7 bases, with 19 bases between. This CDR3 has 15 amino acids. The DNA for the CDR3 is TGTGCCAGTAGTGAGACTGGGGGAGAGGCACATACGCAGTATTTT. The encoded protein is CASSETGGEAHTQYF.

This clone was recorded only once. Additional DNA sequences in this sample encode the identical CDR3. V gene TRBV5-4 combines with J gene TRBJ2-3; tentatively, D is TRBD1 (6 bases). V was pared by 2 bases and J by 2 bases, with 9 bases between. This CDR3 region has 14 residues. Germline lookup yields CDR1 SGHNT and CDR2 YYREEE (reference sequence). Written as DNA, the CDR3 is TGTGCCAGCAGCTTTGGACAGTCCACAGATACGCAGTATTTT. This codes for CASSFGQSTDTQYF.

The J gene is TRBJ1-2, the V gene TRBV6-5, with 7 bases matching TRBD1. Germline CDR1 MNHEY, CDR2 SVGAGI. This CDR3 has 16 amino acids. J lost 7 bases, V lost 4 bases, and 15 bases had no gene match. CDR3 sequence reads: CASSSLAQGLGVGYTF. The CDR3 nucleotides read TGTGCCAGCAGTTCCCTGGCACAGGGGTTAGGAGTTGGCTACACCTTC.

This chain joins TRBV2 and TRBJ2-2; 7 nucleotides match TRBD2. The CDR3 length is 16 residues. J was trimmed by 5 bases and V by 4 bases; bases with no gene match: 10. Germline V gene data show CDR1 as SNHLY and CDR2 as FYNNEI. The CDR3 reads CASSASGRRETGELFF. The CDR3 nucleotides are TGTGCCAGCAGTGCTTCGGGGCGGCGGGAGACCGGGGAGCTGTTTTTT.

This rearrangement joins TRBV4-3 to TRBJ1-1; the D is unclear. Trimming shortened V by 0 bases and J by 0 bases, and 11 bases separated the two germline ends. CDR3 size: 16 residues. Germline lookup yields CDR1 LGHNA and CDR2 YSLEER. CDR3 region: CASSQEREPLNTEAFF. The CDR3 DNA reads TGCGCCAGCAGCCAAGAGAGGGAACCCTTGAACACTGAAGCTTTCTTT.

This chain links TRBV19 with TRBJ2-2; maybe TRBD2 (6 bases). CDR1 LNHDA and CDR2 SQIVND come from the germline V gene (reference sequence). V gave up 3 bases and J gave up 4 bases, with 12 bases separating them. There are 15 residues in the CDR3. CDR3 in DNA: TGTGCCAGTAGTATTTCCCTAGCGCGCACCGGGGAGCTGTTTTTT. This gives the protein CASSISLARTGELFF.

A single count supports this clone. The J gene is TRBJ2-7, the V gene TRBV4-3, with D perhaps TRBD1 (6 bases). CDR1 is LGHNA, CDR2 YSLEER, per germline. The CDR3 is made up of 14 amino acids. Between the trimmed V and J ends, which lost 4 bases and 2 bases, there was a span of 12 bases. Here the CDR3 DNA reads TGCGCCAGCAGCCTCTACAGGGATCCCTACGAGCAGTACTTC. This sequence encodes CASSLYRDPYEQYF.

J is TRBJ2-7 and V is TRBV5-1; TRBD1 agrees at 7 bases. Germline CDR1 SGHRS, CDR2 YFSETQ. The V and J ends lost 4 bases and 0 bases, in that order; junction bases with no gene match: 4. The CDR3 runs 14 residues. The CDR3 DNA sequence: TGCGCCAGCAGCCGGGACAGCCTCTCCTACGAGCAGTACTTC. Translation gives CASSRDSLSYEQYF.

V is TRBV9 and J is TRBJ2-7; D call uncertain. The V gene's germline CDR1 is SGDLS and CDR2 YYNGEE. Trimming cost V 2 bases and J 6 bases, with 15 bases left between them. This CDR3 spans 14 amino acids. The CDR3 DNA reads TGTGCCAGCAGCGTGAGAGGACGCGAGAGCGAGCAGTACTTC. Residues: CASSVRGRESEQYF.

This clone was seen only once. The genes are TRBV6-5 and TRBJ2-7; 7 positions match TRBD1. CDR1 is MNHEY and CDR2 is SVGAGI in the germline V gene. The CDR3 contains 14 residues. Trimming cost V 3 bases and J 3 bases; bases outside gene matches: 5. The CDR3 here is CASSYKRQGYEQYF. In nucleotides, the CDR3 is TGTGCCAGCAGTTATAAGAGACAGGGCTACGAGCAGTACTTC.

A single count supports this clone. The chain joins TRBV19 to TRBJ2-5, with 8 positions matching TRBD1. The V gene's germline CDR1 is LNHDA and CDR2 SQIVND (reference sequence). The V gene end was trimmed by 4 bases and the J gene end by 5 bases; junction bases not matched to a gene: 12. This CDR3 is built from 16 residues. Written as DNA, the CDR3 is TGTGCCAGTAGTAAGGCCGGGGCAGGGGGCTTGGAGACCCAGTACTTC. This gives the protein CASSKAGAGGLETQYF.

This sequence joins TRBV10-1 and TRBJ2-5, with TRBD2 identical over 14 bases. This CDR3 has 16 residues. V lost 3 bases and J lost 1; bases outside the gene matches: 1. Germline CDR1 is WNHNN and CDR2 is SYGVQD (reference sequence). CDR3 nucleotides: TGCGCCAGCAGTGAAGGGACTAGCGGGAGCCAAGAGACCCAGTACTTC. Its translation: CASSEGTSGSQETQYF.

In DNA, the CDR3 is TGTGCCAGCAGTTTATTTCCCCAGCGCTGGGACTCGGGTGGCTACACCTTC. Translated: CASSLFPQRWDSGGYTF. This chain links TRBV27 with TRBJ1-2, with D possibly matching TRBD1 (5 bases). V lost 1 base, J lost 7 bases, and 22 bases lay in between. The length of the CDR3 is 17 residues. Looked up from germline, CDR1 is MNHEY and CDR2 is SMNVEV (reference sequence).